These 23 T cell receptor beta chains were sequenced from one sample in a study of T cells in Graves' hyperthyroidism and ophthalmopathy (dated by TCRdb to the late 2010s). Library preparation used multiplex PCR. Sequenced on an Illumina HiSeq 2000. TCR beta CDR3 regions were amplified from RNA transcripts. A first-round RT-PCR of the TCR CDR3 used the HTBI primer set with the Qiagen OneStep RT-PCR kit. TCRdb's own reprocessing of the public reads used fastp at Q25 and MiXCR and kept productive beta chains. Each CDR3 protein appears once, grouped with its most common genes and DNA. The sample has fewer than 650,000 distinct CDR3 sequences on record, around 13% of them singletons. In total, the top ten clones hold 5.8% of the sample. The sample taken for sequencing was blood. These TCRs come from a woman aged 25 to 45 with Graves' hyperthyroidism that later progressed to Graves' ophthalmopathy.

In this sample, this clonotype turned up many times. This sequence joins TRBV28 and TRBJ2-7, with 8 bases matching TRBD1. The trim removed 3 bases at V and 0 bases at J, leaving 10 bases unmatched. The CDR3 sequence is 17 residues long. Germline V gives CDR1 MDHEN, CDR2 SYDVKM. The CDR3 nucleotides are TGTGCCAGCAGTTTTGGGACAGGCTCCAGGAGCTCCTACGAGCAGTACTTC. Translation gives CASSFGTGSRSSYEQYF. Full variable domain (missing parts from reference TRBV28 and TRBJ2-7): DVKVTQSSRYLVKRTGEKVFLECVQDMDHENMFWYRQDPGLGLRLIYFSYDVKMKEKGDIPEGYSVSREKKERFSLILESASTNQTSMYLCASSFGTGSRSSYEQYFGPGTRLTVT.

This clonotype came up many times. This sequence joins TRBV10-3 and TRBJ2-6; TRBD2 agrees at 14 bases. Germline loops: CDR1 ENHRY, CDR2 SYGVKD. The J segment lost 3 bases and the V segment lost 6 bases, leaving 4 bases of the junction unmatched. This CDR3 spans 17 amino acids. Here the CDR3 DNA reads TGTGCCATCAGCCCGACTAGCGGGAGGGATGGGGCCAACGTCCTGACTTTC. This gives the protein CAISPTSGRDGANVLTF.

This clonotype came up many times. This sequence joins TRBV7-9 and TRBJ1-5, with 7 bases identical to TRBD1. V was pared by 5 bases and J by 3 bases, with 19 bases of the junction left unmatched. CDR1 is SEHNR and CDR2 is FQNEAQ in the germline V gene (reference sequence). The CDR3 length is 19 residues. CDR3 in amino acids: CASSPGGAGTSFYNQPQHF. In DNA form, the CDR3 reads TGTGCCAGCAGCCCAGGGGGAGCAGGGACTAGTTTCTACAATCAGCCCCAGCATTTT.

The sample holds many counts of this clonotype. The chain recombines TRBV10-1 with TRBJ2-3; D might be TRBD2 (5 bases). CDR1 is WNHNN and CDR2 is SYGVQD in the germline V gene (reference sequence). Deletions cut 2 bases from V and 0 bases from J, with 6 bases between. CDR3 length: 14 amino acids. CDR3 sequence (DNA): TGCGCCAGCAGTGAGGAGCGGAGCACAGATACGCAGTATTTT. Translated: CASSEERSTDTQYF.

The V and J genes are TRBV20-1 and TRBJ1-4; D gene unclear. V shed 0 bases and J shed 7 bases, with 12 bases lying between them. The germline CDR1 and CDR2 sequences are DFQATT and SNEGSKA (reference sequence). This CDR3 has 14 amino acids. CDR3 residues: CSARDHERGEKLFF. As DNA, the CDR3 is TGCAGTGCTAGAGATCATGAGCGGGGTGAAAAACTGTTTTTT.

This clonotype was found many times. The chain employs TRBV7-9 and TRBJ2-7; 9 bases are shared with TRBD1. Trimming removed 7 bases from V and 1 base from J; junction bases left unmatched: 8. The CDR3 contains 15 residues. In germline, CDR1 is SEHNR, CDR2 FQNEAQ (reference sequence). The CDR3 loop reads CASTRGTGQSYEQYF. DNA of the CDR3: TGTGCCAGCACCCGGGGGACAGGGCAATCCTACGAGCAGTACTTC.

This clonotype has ten or more counts. The rearrangement links TRBV19 to TRBJ2-1; D uncertain. CDR1 LNHDA and CDR2 SQIVND come from the germline V gene (reference sequence). The CDR3 is made up of 11 amino acids. V lost 8 bases and J lost 3, with 5 bases in between. CDR3 in DNA: TGTGCCAGTCTCAACTACAATGAGCAGTTCTTC. This codes for CASLNYNEQFF.

This clonotype was recorded many times. The chain employs TRBV11-1 and TRBJ2-3; 8 bases are shared with TRBD1. The CDR3 is 16 amino acids. The germline gives CDR1 SGHAT, CDR2 FQDESV (reference sequence). The V gene end was trimmed by 5 bases and the J gene end by 0 bases; junction bases not matched to a gene: 7. The CDR3 sequence: CASSGQGWVSTDTQYF. In DNA form, the CDR3 reads TGTGCCAGCAGCGGACAGGGCTGGGTTAGCACAGATACGCAGTATTTT.

As to this clonotype: One end of the junction varies from germline; a read error may be responsible. V gene TRBV24-1 combines with J gene TRBJ2-7; TRBD1 might be the D (5 bases). There are 15 residues in the CDR3. The germline V gene encodes CDR1 KGHDR and CDR2 SFDVKD. The CDR3 spells CATRDSWTFSYEQYF. CDR3 nucleotides: TGTGCCACCAGGGATTCATGGACATTCTCCTACGAGCAGTACTTC.

This clonotype was detected once. V is TRBV18 and J is TRBJ2-3; the D is unclear. The length of the CDR3 is 14 residues. Trimming pared 4 bases from V and 5 bases from J, leaving 13 bases between. The germline CDR1 and CDR2 sequences are KGHSH and LQKENI. The CDR3, as DNA: TGTGCCAGCTCACTACCGGAAGCCGTAGATACGCAGTATTTT. This sequence encodes CASSLPEAVDTQYF.

This clonotype appeared many times. The rearrangement joins TRBV6-6 to TRBJ2-2; D might be TRBD1 or TRBD2, each matching 5 bases. Germline loops: CDR1 MNHNY, CDR2 SVGAGI (reference sequence). V was clipped by 2 bases and J by 4 bases, with 14 bases between them. This CDR3 spans 16 amino acids. The CDR3, as DNA: TGTGCCAGCAGTTACAGTGCCAGGGACGGCACCGGGGAGCTGTTTTTT. Protein product: CASSYSARDGTGELFF.

This chain links TRBV12-3 or TRBV12-4 with TRBJ2-1; TRBD2 agrees at 10 bases. Trimming took 3 bases from V and 10 from J; bases not matched to a gene: 15. The CDR3 is 17 amino acids. The CDR3: CASSLGRRAGGGGEQFF. CDR3 nucleotides: TGTGCCAGCAGTTTGGGTAGACGAGCGGGGGGGGGGGGGGAGCAGTTCTTC.

This clonotype was counted at least ten times. V and J are TRBV6-1 and TRBJ2-2; no firm D call. In germline, CDR1 is MNHNS, CDR2 SASEGT. The CDR3 totals 16 residues. Trimming took 2 bases from V and 6 from J, leaving 16 bases between them. CDR3: CASSEPETRFAGELFF. The DNA for the CDR3 is TGTGCCAGCAGTGAACCCGAGACCAGGTTTGCCGGGGAGCTGTTTTTT.

This clonotype was observed many times. The V call is TRBV28, the J call TRBJ1-1; possible D gene TRBD1, 5 bases. V dropped 7 bases and J dropped 0 bases, with 18 bases sitting between them. Germline CDR1 reads MDHEN; CDR2 reads SYDVKM. This CDR3 is built from 16 residues. CDR3 DNA: TGTGCCAGCATTTCCGGTGCAGGGTATGTGAACACTGAAGCTTTCTTT. Translated: CASISGAGYVNTEAFF.

This clonotype was seen repeatedly, ten times or more. The V call is TRBV27, the J call TRBJ2-7, with D unclear. Germline-derived CDR1 and CDR2 are MNHEY and SMNVEV (reference sequence). This CDR3 contains 14 residues. Trimming removed 7 bases from V and 5 bases from J, with 18 bases in between. The CDR3 coding sequence is TGTGCCAGCAAACCCCATGGTGTGGGCGACGAGCAGTACTTC. As protein: CASKPHGVGDEQYF.

Comments on this clonotype: The CDR3 does not close with the conserved phenylalanine or tryptophan, likely indicating a read error. The gene calls are TRBV7-2 and TRBJ2-1; the match to TRBD2 covers 9 bases. This CDR3 region has 14 residues. Germline V CDR1 and CDR2: SGHTA, FQGNSA. The V segment lost 4 bases and the J segment 4 bases; nucleotides outside the gene matches: 2. The CDR3 bases are TGTGCCAGCAGCTCGACTAGCGGATACAATGAGCAGTTCGTC. It is translated as CASSSTSGYNEQFV.

This clonotype was counted ten times or more. The chain is built from TRBV6-1 and TRBJ1-1; D unclear. Trimming shortened V by 6 bases and J by 4 bases, and 12 bases separated the two germline ends. The CDR3 runs 13 residues. Looked up from germline, CDR1 is MNHNS and CDR2 is SASEGT. The CDR3 DNA follows: TGTGCCAGCAGGAGAACTAGCGGCACTGAAGCTTTCTTT. This codes for CASRRTSGTEAFF.

In this sample, this clonotype turned up many times. The J gene is TRBJ2-3, the V gene TRBV2; D unresolved. Germline V gene lookup returns CDR1 SNHLY and CDR2 FYNNEI. This CDR3 comprises 15 residues. V lost 8 bases, J lost 3 bases, and 18 bases lay in between. DNA for the CDR3: TGTGCCAGCTCCTGGTCTACTACAAATACAGATACGCAGTATTTT. Its translation: CASSWSTTNTDTQYF.

J is TRBJ1-5 and V is TRBV5-1; TRBD1 aligns across 9 bases. The CDR3 contains 18 residues. The germline V gene encodes CDR1 SGHRS and CDR2 YFSETQ. Trimming cost V 0 bases and J 3 bases; bases outside gene matches: 10. CDR3 protein: CASSLGGTGSGANQPQHF. The CDR3 DNA reads TGCGCCAGCAGCTTGGGAGGGACAGGGAGTGGGGCCAATCAGCCCCAGCATTTT. Based on the CDR3 plus reference TRBV5-1 and TRBJ1-5, the full variable domain is KAGVTQTPRYLIKTRGQQVTLSCSPISGHRSVSWYQQTPGQGLQFLFEYFSETQRNKGNFPGRFSGRQFSNSRSEMNVSTLELGDSALYLCASSLGGTGSGANQPQHFGDGTRLSIL.

On this clonotype itself: At one end the junction does not follow the germline gene, possibly because of a read error. The chain joins TRBV7-7 to TRBJ2-2, with D possibly matching TRBD2 (6 bases). The CDR3 length is 14 residues. From germline, CDR1 is SSHAT and CDR2 FNYEAQ (reference sequence). CDR3 in amino acids: CASSLGGTAGELFF. For the CDR3, the DNA is TGTGCTAGCAGCTTAGGAGGGACCGCCGGGGAGCTGTTTTTT.

This clonotype was observed many times. V gene TRBV5-1 combines with J gene TRBJ1-1; possibly TRBD1 for D (5 bases). Germline assignment: CDR1 SGHRS and CDR2 YFSETQ. The CDR3 extends over 15 amino acids. Trimming removed 1 base at V and 3 bases at J, with 13 bases between. The CDR3 reads CASSLRGREDTEAFF. CDR3 nucleotide sequence: TGCGCCAGCAGCTTGAGAGGCAGGGAGGACACTGAAGCTTTCTTT.

About this clonotype itself: This may stem from a read error, because a much larger clone lies one nucleotide away. The chain carries TRBV30 and TRBJ2-1; D unclear. This CDR3 is built from 13 residues. Per the germline V gene, CDR1 is GTSNPN and CDR2 is SVGIG (reference sequence). V was shortened by 5 bases and J by 4 bases, with 12 bases between the two germline ends. The CDR3 coding sequence is TGTGCCTGGTCCCACGTAGGTTACAATGAGCAGTTCTTC. It is translated as CAWSHVGYNEQFF.

The V call is TRBV25-1, the J call TRBJ2-7; TRBD1 might be the D (6 bases). V lost 6 bases and J 2 bases, leaving 14 bases between the germline ends. Germline assignment: CDR1 MGHDK and CDR2 SYGVNS. The CDR3 runs 14 residues. The CDR3 is CASRDSSYAYEQYF. The CDR3 bases are TGTGCCAGCAGGGACAGCTCGTATGCCTACGAGCAGTACTTC.